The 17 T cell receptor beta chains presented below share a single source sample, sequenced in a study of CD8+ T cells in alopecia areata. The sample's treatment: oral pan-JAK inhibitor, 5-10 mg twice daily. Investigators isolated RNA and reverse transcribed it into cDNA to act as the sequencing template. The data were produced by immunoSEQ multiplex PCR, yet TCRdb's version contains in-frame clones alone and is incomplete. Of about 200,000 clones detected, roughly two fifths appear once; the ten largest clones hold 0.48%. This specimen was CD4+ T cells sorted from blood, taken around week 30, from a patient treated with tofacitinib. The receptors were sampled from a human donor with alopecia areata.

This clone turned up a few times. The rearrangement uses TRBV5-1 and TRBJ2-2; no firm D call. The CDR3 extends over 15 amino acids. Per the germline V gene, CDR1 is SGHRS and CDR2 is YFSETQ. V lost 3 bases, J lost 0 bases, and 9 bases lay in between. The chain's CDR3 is CASSSLGANTGELFF. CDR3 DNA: TGCGCCAGCAGCTCTCTGGGTGCGAACACCGGGGAGCTGTTTTTT.

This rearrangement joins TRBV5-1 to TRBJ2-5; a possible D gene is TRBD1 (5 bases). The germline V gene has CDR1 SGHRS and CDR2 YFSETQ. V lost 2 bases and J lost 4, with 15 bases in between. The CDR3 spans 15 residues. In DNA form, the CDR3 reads TGCGCCAGCAGCTTTAGGGGCGAGAGGCCAGAGACCCAGTACTTC. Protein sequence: CASSFRGERPETQYF.

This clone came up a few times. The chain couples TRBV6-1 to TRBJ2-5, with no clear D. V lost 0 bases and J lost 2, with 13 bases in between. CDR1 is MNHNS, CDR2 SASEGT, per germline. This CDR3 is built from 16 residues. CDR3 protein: CASSEAFLVVQETQYF. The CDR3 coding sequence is TGTGCCAGCAGTGAAGCGTTCCTTGTGGTGCAAGAGACCCAGTACTTC.

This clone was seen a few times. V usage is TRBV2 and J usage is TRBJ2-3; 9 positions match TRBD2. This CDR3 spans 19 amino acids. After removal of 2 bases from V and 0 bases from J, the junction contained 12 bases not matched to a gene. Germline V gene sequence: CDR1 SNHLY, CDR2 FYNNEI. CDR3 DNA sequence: TGTGCCAGCAGTGAAAAGGAAGAACTAGCGGGCCGTAGCACAGATACGCAGTATTTT. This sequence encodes CASSEKEELAGRSTDTQYF. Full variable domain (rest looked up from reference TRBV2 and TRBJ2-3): EPEVTQTPSHQVTQMGQEVILRCVPISNHLYFYWYRQILGQKVEFLVSFYNNEISEKSEIFDDQFSVERPDGSNFTLKIRSTKLEDSAMYFCASSEKEELAGRSTDTQYFGPGTRLTVL.

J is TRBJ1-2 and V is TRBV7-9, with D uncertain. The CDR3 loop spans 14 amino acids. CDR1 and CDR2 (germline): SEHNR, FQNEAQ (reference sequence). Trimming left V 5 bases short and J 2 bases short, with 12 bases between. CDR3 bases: TGTGCCAGCAGCCCCAATGGCAGAAACTATGGCTACACCTTC. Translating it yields CASSPNGRNYGYTF.

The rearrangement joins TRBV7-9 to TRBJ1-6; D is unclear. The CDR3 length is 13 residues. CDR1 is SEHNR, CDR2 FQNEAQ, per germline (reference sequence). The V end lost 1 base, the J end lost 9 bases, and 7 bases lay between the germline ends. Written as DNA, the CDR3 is TGTGCCAGCAGCTTAGAAGAGATTTCACCCCTCCACTTT. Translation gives CASSLEEISPLHF.

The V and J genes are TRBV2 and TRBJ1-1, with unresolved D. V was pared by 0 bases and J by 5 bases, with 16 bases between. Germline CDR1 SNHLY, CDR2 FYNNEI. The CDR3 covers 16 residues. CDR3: CASSEALGSGGTEAFF. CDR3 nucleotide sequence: TGTGCCAGCAGTGAAGCGCTAGGTTCGGGTGGGACTGAAGCTTTCTTT. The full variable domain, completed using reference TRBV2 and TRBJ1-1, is EPEVTQTPSHQVTQMGQEVILRCVPISNHLYFYWYRQILGQKVEFLVSFYNNEISEKSEIFDDQFSVERPDGSNFTLKIRSTKLEDSAMYFCASSEALGSGGTEAFFGQGTRLTVV.

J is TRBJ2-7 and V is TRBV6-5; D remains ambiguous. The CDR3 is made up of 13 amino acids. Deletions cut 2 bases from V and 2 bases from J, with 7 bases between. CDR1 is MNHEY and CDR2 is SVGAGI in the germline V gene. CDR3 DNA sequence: TGTGCCAGCAGTTACGCAAAAACCTACGAGCAGTACTTC. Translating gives CASSYAKTYEQYF.

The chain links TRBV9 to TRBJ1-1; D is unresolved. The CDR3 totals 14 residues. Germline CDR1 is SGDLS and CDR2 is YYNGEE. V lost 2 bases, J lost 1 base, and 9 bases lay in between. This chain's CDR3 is CASSVVPANTEAFF. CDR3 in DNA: TGTGCCAGCAGCGTCGTTCCGGCGAACACTGAAGCTTTCTTT. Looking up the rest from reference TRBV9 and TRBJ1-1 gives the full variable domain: DSGVTQTPKHLITATGQRVTLRCSPRSGDLSVYWYQQSLDQGLQFLIQYYNGEERAKGNILERFSAQQFPDLHSELNLSSLELGDSALYFCASSVVPANTEAFFGQGTRLTVV.

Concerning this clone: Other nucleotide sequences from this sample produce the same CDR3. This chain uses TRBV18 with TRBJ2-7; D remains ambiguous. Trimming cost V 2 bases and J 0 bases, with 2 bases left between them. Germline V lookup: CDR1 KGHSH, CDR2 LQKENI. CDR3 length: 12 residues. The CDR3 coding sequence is TGTGCCAGCTCACCAAGCTCCTACGAGCAGTACTTC. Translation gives CASSPSSYEQYF.

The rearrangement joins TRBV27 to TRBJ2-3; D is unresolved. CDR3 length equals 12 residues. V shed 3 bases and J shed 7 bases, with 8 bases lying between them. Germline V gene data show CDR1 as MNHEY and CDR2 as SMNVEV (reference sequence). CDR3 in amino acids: CASSFGFHTQYF. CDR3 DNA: TGTGCCAGCAGTTTTGGTTTTCATACGCAGTATTTT.

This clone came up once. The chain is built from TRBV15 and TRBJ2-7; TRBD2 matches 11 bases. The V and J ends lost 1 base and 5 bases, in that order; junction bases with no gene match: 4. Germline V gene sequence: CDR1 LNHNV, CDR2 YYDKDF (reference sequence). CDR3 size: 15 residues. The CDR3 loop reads CATSRGIAGGDEQYF. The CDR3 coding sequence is TGTGCCACCAGCAGAGGAATAGCGGGAGGGGACGAGCAGTACTTC.

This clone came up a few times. CDR3 sequence: CASSSGEPGLQTYNEQFF. CDR3 bases: TGTGCCAGCAGCTCAGGGGAGCCGGGACTACAGACCTACAATGAGCAGTTCTTC. The chain employs TRBV7-2 and TRBJ2-1; possibly TRBD2 for D (7 bases). This CDR3 has 18 residues. With 4 bases removed from V and 2 bases from J, the gap between germline ends came to 21 bases. Germline lookup yields CDR1 SGHTA and CDR2 FQGNSA.

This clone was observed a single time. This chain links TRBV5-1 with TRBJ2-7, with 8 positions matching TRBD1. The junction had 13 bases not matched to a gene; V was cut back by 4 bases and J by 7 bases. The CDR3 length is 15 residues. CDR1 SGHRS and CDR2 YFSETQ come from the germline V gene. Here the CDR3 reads CASSIGQGFSGEQYF. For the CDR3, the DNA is TGCGCCAGCAGCATAGGACAGGGTTTTTCGGGAGAGCAGTACTTC.

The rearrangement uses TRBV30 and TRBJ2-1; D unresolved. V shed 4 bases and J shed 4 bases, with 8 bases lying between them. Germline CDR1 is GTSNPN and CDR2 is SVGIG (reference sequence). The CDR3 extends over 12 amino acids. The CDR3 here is CAWTGLYNEQFF. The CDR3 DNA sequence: TGTGCCTGGACAGGTCTTTACAATGAGCAGTTCTTC.

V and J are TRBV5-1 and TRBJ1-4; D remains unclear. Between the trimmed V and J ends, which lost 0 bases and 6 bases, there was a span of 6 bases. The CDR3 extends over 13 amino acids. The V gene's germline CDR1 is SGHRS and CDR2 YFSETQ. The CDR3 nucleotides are TGCGCCAGCAGCTTGGAATCCTATGAAAAACTGTTTTTT. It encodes CASSLESYEKLFF.

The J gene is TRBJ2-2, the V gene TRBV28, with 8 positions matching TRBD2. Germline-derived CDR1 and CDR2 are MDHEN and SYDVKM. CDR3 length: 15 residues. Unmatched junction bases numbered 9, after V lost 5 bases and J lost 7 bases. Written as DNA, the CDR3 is TGTGCCAGCAGTCCTTCAGCGGGGGCACACGGGGAGCTGTTTTTT. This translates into CASSPSAGAHGELFF. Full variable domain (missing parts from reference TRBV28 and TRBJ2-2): DVKVTQSSRYLVKRTGEKVFLECVQDMDHENMFWYRQDPGLGLRLIYFSYDVKMKEKGDIPEGYSVSREKKERFSLILESASTNQTSMYLCASSPSAGAHGELFFGEGSRLTVL.